The clone carrying this TCR beta chain was recorded many times. Arm-PCR of CDR3 regions and iRepertoire HTBI primers were used to build TCR beta libraries. TCRdb ran MiXCR on the multiplex PCR reads and lists one entry per CDR3 protein. In the table there are approximately 390,000 distinct CDR3 sequences, roughly 15% of which are singletons. After removal of 6 bases from V and 7 bases from J, the junction contained 3 bases not matched to a gene. The CDR3 is 12 residues long. Germline CDR1 SNHLY, CDR2 FYNNEI. The sample comes from a study of regulatory T cells in long-lasting Graves disease. Time point noted: newly diagnosed GD, antithyroid drugs for less than 3 months. RNA extracted from PBMCs served as the sequencing template. This sample also belongs to another study, concerning T cells in Graves' hyperthyroidism and ophthalmopathy.

This sample comprised peripheral blood mononuclear cells (PBMCs), obtained at new diagnosis, from a patient treated with antithyroid drugs. The chain has TRBV2 and TRBJ2-1, with 7 nucleotides matching TRBD2. The TCR comes from a woman under 30 with Graves disease. This CDR3 reads CASRPGGNEQFF. In DNA form, the CDR3 reads TGTGCCAGCAGGCCCGGGGGGAATGAGCAGTTCTTC.